The rows below give T cell receptor beta chains drawn from one sample of a study of molecular identifiers for immune sequencing clone quantification. Each CDR3 protein is one row after TCRdb ran MiXCR on the PCR reads. There are 8,000 to 13,000 distinct CDR3 sequences in the sample; approximately 20% occur only once, and over 1.5% lies in the top ten. Sequenced input: naive CD8+ T cells from blood, with Jurkat cell RNA spiked in. The receptors originated from a human donor in good health. Some libraries in this study had Jurkat cell RNA spiked in. CDR3s include the opening cysteine and the closing phenylalanine or tryptophan. A D gene is named only where the DNA matches it firmly. Only part of the rows carry a size: once, few, many, or a class if the clone is expanded.

V gene: TRBV28
D gene: -
clone size: medium-sized
J gene: TRBJ2-7
CDR3 protein: CASSFLREQYF
CDR3 DNA: TGTGCCAGCAGTTTCCTTCGGGAGCAGTACTTC

V gene: TRBV11-2
D gene: -
clone size: medium-sized
J gene: TRBJ2-3
CDR3 protein: CASSPRTPSATDTQYF
CDR3 DNA: TGTGCCAGCAGCCCCCGGACACCTTCAGCCACAGATACGCAGTATTTT

V gene: TRBV5-4
D gene: TRBD1
clone size: -
J gene: TRBJ1-4
CDR3 protein: CASSLGGTVTEKLFF
CDR3 DNA: TGTGCCAGCAGCTTGGGGGGGACAGTCACCGAAAAACTGTTTTTT

V gene: TRBV11-2
D gene: -
clone size: many
J gene: TRBJ1-2
CDR3 protein: CASSFLRTDAYGYTF
CDR3 DNA: TGTGCCAGCAGCTTTCTCAGGACAGATGCCTATGGCTACACCTTC

V gene: TRBV27
D gene: -
clone size: many
J gene: TRBJ2-5
CDR3 protein: CASSLSWGALGETQYF
CDR3 DNA: TGTGCCAGCAGTTTATCGTGGGGGGCGCTTGGAGAGACCCAGTACTTC

V gene: TRBV5-1
D gene: -
clone size: few
J gene: TRBJ1-1
CDR3 protein: CASSLGGVMNTEAFF
CDR3 DNA: TGCGCCAGCAGCTTGGGAGGGGTGATGAACACTGAAGCTTTCTTT

V gene: TRBV5-1
D gene: -
clone size: few
J gene: TRBJ2-1
CDR3 protein: CASSSPGAEGPQVEQFF
CDR3 DNA: TGCGCCAGCAGCTCCCCGGGAGCGGAGGGACCCCAAGTCGAGCAGTTCTTC

V gene: TRBV12-3/TRBV12-4
D gene: -
clone size: many
J gene: TRBJ2-5
CDR3 protein: CASSLGGLGYQETQYF
CDR3 DNA: TGTGCCAGCAGTTTAGGCGGTTTGGGGTACCAAGAGACCCAGTACTTC

V gene: TRBV12-3/TRBV12-4
D gene: TRBD2
clone size: many
J gene: TRBJ2-7
CDR3 protein: CASSLGLAGPFSYEQYF
CDR3 DNA: TGTGCCAGCAGTTTAGGACTAGCGGGCCCATTCTCCTACGAGCAGTACTTC

V gene: TRBV4-1
D gene: -
clone size: medium-sized
J gene: TRBJ1-4
CDR3 protein: CASSHPARGQGGEKLFF
CDR3 DNA: TGCGCCAGCAGCCACCCGGCCCGGGGGCAAGGTGGTGAAAAACTGTTTTTT

V gene: TRBV24-1
D gene: -
clone size: many
J gene: TRBJ2-2
CDR3 protein: CATSDLSGPGELFF
CDR3 DNA: TGTGCCACCAGTGATTTGTCGGGGCCCGGGGAGCTGTTTTTT

V gene: TRBV5-4
D gene: TRBD2
clone size: -
J gene: TRBJ2-1
CDR3 protein: CASKIRGLAYNEQFF
CDR3 DNA: TGTGCCAGCAAGATTAGGGGACTAGCCTACAATGAGCAGTTCTTC

V gene: TRBV28
D gene: -
clone size: medium-sized
J gene: TRBJ2-7
CDR3 protein: CASSPCEGCEQYF
CDR3 DNA: TGTGCCAGCAGCCCTTGTGAGGGGTGCGAGCAGTACTTC

V gene: TRBV20-1
D gene: TRBD2
clone size: medium-sized
J gene: TRBJ2-3
CDR3 protein: CSARLASGGPTDTQYF
CDR3 DNA: TGCAGTGCTAGACTCGCTAGCGGGGGACCCACAGATACGCAGTATTTT

V gene: TRBV12-3/TRBV12-4
D gene: -
clone size: -
J gene: TRBJ2-7
CDR3 protein: CASSPVGPYKQYF
CDR3 DNA: TGTGCCAGCAGTCCAGTGGGACCCTACAAGCAGTACTTC

V gene: TRBV15
D gene: -
clone size: medium-sized
J gene: TRBJ2-3
CDR3 protein: CATSRDDSRPADTQYF
CDR3 DNA: TGTGCCACCAGCAGAGATGACAGCCGCCCGGCGGATACGCAGTATTTT